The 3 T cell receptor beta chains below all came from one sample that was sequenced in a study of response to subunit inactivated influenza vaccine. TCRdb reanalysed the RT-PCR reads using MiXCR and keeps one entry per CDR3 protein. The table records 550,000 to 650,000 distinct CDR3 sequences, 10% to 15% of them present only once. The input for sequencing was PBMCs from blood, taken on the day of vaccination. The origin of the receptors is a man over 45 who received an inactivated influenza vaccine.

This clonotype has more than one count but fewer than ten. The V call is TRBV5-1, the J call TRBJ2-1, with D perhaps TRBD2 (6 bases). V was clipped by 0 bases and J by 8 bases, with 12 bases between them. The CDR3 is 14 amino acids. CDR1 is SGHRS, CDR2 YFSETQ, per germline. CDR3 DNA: TGCGCCAGCAGCTTGGCTGCGGGAAAAGATGAGCAGTTCTTC. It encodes CASSLAAGKDEQFF.

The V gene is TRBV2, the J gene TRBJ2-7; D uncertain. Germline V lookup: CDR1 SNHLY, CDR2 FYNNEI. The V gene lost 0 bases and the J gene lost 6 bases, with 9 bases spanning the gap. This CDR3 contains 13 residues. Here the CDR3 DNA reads TGTGCCAGCAGTGAAGCACGGATGCTCGAGCAGTACTTC. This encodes CASSEARMLEQYF.

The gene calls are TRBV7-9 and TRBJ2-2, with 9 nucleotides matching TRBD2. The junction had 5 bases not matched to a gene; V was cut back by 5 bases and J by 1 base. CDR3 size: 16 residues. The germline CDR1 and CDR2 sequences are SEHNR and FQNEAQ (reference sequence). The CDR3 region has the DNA TGTGCCAGCAGCCACTTGACTAGCGGGAACACCGGGGAGCTGTTTTTT. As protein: CASSHLTSGNTGELFF. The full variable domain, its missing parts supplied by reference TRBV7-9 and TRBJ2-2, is DTGVSQNPRHKITKRGQNVTFRCDPISEHNRLYWYRQTLGQGPEFLTYFQNEAQLEKSRLLSDRFSAERPKGSFSTLEIQRTEQGDSAMYLCASSHLTSGNTGELFFGEGSRLTVL.